The subject of this entry is one T cell receptor (beta chain). This clone's antigen is unknown. No qualities accompany the bases; no much larger clone lies one base away. This sample was included in a study of human T cells and chemical hapten exposure listed by TCRdb under 2021. Concerning the study at large: For sensitization, 2% DPC in acetone was applied to a 2 cm by 2 cm area of upper inner arm skin. Peripheral blood TCR repertoire changes were tracked in vivo in alopecia patients during primary and secondary sensitization to the hapten diphenylcyclopropenone (DPC). Nearly 30 alopecia patients gave blood for TCR sequencing at one to four time points (pre-sensitization, 2, 6 and 24 weeks). The mostly female patient cohort included alopecia areata with under or over 50% scalp involvement, alopecia totalis and alopecia universalis. Throughout the roughly 25-week study period, patients were also given weekly therapeutic DPC doses on the scalp. Libraries were combined into a pool for sequencing, and differences in TCR yield between samples came mainly from small differences in library volumes within the pool. Patient blood was sampled pre-sensitization (week 0) and at 2, 6 and about 24 weeks after DPC sensitization. Patch tests used Finn chambers with 0.01% DPC on the upper back, scored after 6 days by International Contact Dermatitis Research Group standards. What the authors observed across the whole study: The number of TCRs above 1 in 1000 frequency did not change with DPC sensitization; there was no evidence of global repertoire structure alterations. Because all patients had alopecia, a presumed autoimmune disease, the immune response of the patients might differ from that of healthy individuals. A positive correlation was found between the number of PT1 expanded TCRs and patch test score, with significance reached at thresholds 8, 16 and 32 but not 4. Significantly more large CDR3 similarity clusters were formed by expanded TCRs than by pre-sensitization or healthy control sets, consistent with antigen-driven responses. Repeated subsampling changed both the strength of the expansion versus patch-test correlation and the threshold at which that correlation became significant.

Libraries were constructed by RACE. TCRdb lists the instrument as NextSeq 500. Library preparation attached unique molecular identifiers to individual cDNA molecules for quantitative, reproducible TCR counting. Each blood RNA sample was used to sequence both TCR alpha and TCR beta chains. The authors' pipeline ran thus. Samples had a median of roughly 87,000 TCRs, with a range from about 23,224 to 750,000. The Decombinator software suite was used to annotate V, J and CDR3 in the TCR reads. To make PS versus PT1 abundance plots, every sample was subsampled to the same number of TCRs (28,000). Expanded TCRs were defined as absent before sensitization and observed at least eight times at the 2-week time point. The public reads were run again by TCRdb, first through fastp at Q25 and then through MiXCR, and only productive beta chains were kept. Every CDR3 protein is listed once, alongside the most common genes and DNA of its rows. The V and J calls were determined by TCRdb, not by the authors. Recorded for this sample are 85,000 to 100,000 distinct CDR3 sequences; roughly a tenth of them occurred a single time. Around 3.1% of the sample goes to the ten largest clones.

Taken from cysteine to phenylalanine, the CDR3 has 13 residues. Of all the DNA, just the CDR3 is kept, 39 bases in frame from base 1. The V and J ends are trimmed by 2 bases and 0 bases, leaving 5 bases between them. Reading the germline V gene gives CDR1 KGHSH and CDR2 LQKENI. The time point label corresponds to: pre-sensitization, week 0. Reading the label with the study, this specimen's treatment or condition is: therapeutic diphenylcyclopropenone sensitization with weekly scalp DPC. Blood at each patch-test visit was drawn before the patch test was applied. Eligible patients were aged 18 to 70, diagnosed with alopecia, deemed suitable for DPC therapy, and excluded if pregnant. Total RNA was extracted from unfractionated whole blood collected in Tempus Blood RNA tubes.

The rearranged segments are TRBV18 and TRBJ2-7, with the D call tentatively TRBD1 or TRBD2, each fitting 5 bases. The receptor was isolated from a woman aged 55-70 years with alopecia areata. Some clones in this sample may be carry-over from other donors' samples. The material sequenced was whole blood, taken in connection with sensitization to the hapten diphenylcyclopropenone (DPC). The DNA sequence reads TGTGCCAGCTCACCAGGGGGCTCCTACGAGCAGTACTTC. This gives the protein CASSPGGSYEQYF.